These 9 T cell receptor beta chains came from one sample sequenced in a study of CD8 T cells in ankylosing spondylitis. TCRdb re-called the 5' RACE reads through MiXCR, storing one row per CDR3 protein. Of around 180,000 distinct CDR3 sequences listed, 18% were seen once; the top ten hold 4.3%. The sample comprised blood, either unsorted or a sorted T cell fraction (not recorded which). The receptors derive from a male donor between 5 and 35 years old with ankylosing spondylitis or in good health (not recorded which).

This clonotype was counted at least ten times. This chain joins TRBV7-9 and TRBJ2-7; the D call may be TRBD1 or TRBD2 (5 bases each). V gave up 0 bases and J gave up 7 bases, with 13 bases separating them. This CDR3 is built from 14 residues. Germline V lookup: CDR1 SEHNR, CDR2 FQNEAQ (reference sequence). In DNA form, the CDR3 reads TGTGCCAGCAGCTTAGCGGGTGGGACCCCAGAGCAGTACGTC. It yields the protein CASSLAGGTPEQYV.

The CDR3 sequence: CSAEQGNEQFF. As DNA, the CDR3 is TGCAGTGCCGAGCAGGGTAATGAGCAGTTCTTC. This rearrangement joins TRBV20-1 to TRBJ2-1; perhaps TRBD1 as D (5 bases). CDR3 length: 11 amino acids. The germline V gene has CDR1 DFQATT and CDR2 SNEGSKA (reference sequence). Trimming took off 6 bases at V and 7 bases at J, with 10 bases between the two ends.

This clonotype was seen repeatedly, ten times or more. V is TRBV5-1 and J is TRBJ1-1, with 8 bases fitting TRBD1. Germline CDR1 reads SGHRS; CDR2 reads YFSETQ. V lost 0 bases and J lost 5; bases outside the gene matches: 9. The CDR3 has 16 residues. As DNA, the CDR3 is TGCGCCAGCAGCTTGGTGCCAGGGGGCAGGAGGACTGAAGCTTTCTTT. Translating gives CASSLVPGGRRTEAFF.

This clonotype has a count of ten or more. The gene calls are TRBV7-9 and TRBJ2-1; D ambiguous. The germline CDR1 and CDR2 sequences are SEHNR and FQNEAQ (reference sequence). The CDR3 consists of 13 residues. The V gene lost 5 bases and the J gene lost 5 bases, with 10 bases spanning the gap. The CDR3 nucleotides are TGTGCCAGCAGCCCCACACTAAACAATGAGCAGTTCTTC. This codes for CASSPTLNNEQFF.

At least ten counts were recorded for this clonotype. The chain is built from TRBV30 and TRBJ2-7; 10 bases line up with TRBD1. Trimming took 3 bases from V and 4 from J; bases not matched to a gene: 6. The length of the CDR3 is 14 residues. From germline, CDR1 is GTSNPN and CDR2 SVGIG (reference sequence). CDR3 protein: CAWRRDRGRYEQYF. CDR3 nucleotides: TGTGCCTGGAGAAGGGACAGGGGCCGATACGAGCAGTACTTC.

This clonotype turned up a few times. CDR3 nucleotides: TGTGCCAGCAGCACTACGGGGGACACCGGGGAGCTGTTTTTT. Protein sequence: CASSTTGDTGELFF. The chain carries TRBV6-5 and TRBJ2-2; perhaps TRBD2 as D (6 bases). Germline CDR1 reads MNHEY; CDR2 reads SVGAGI. This CDR3 has 14 amino acids. The V end was cut by 6 bases, the J end by 3 bases, with 11 bases between.

The table lists this clonotype with many counts. This chain connects TRBV20-1 to TRBJ1-5, with TRBD1 identical over 11 bases. The CDR3 is made up of 17 amino acids. CDR1 and CDR2 (germline): DFQATT, SNEGSKA (reference sequence). With 0 bases clipped from V and 5 bases from J, the junction kept 9 bases outside the gene matches. The CDR3 DNA follows: TGCAGTGCTAGAGATCGGGACAGGGGGTCAATTGATCAGCCCCAGCATTTT. Protein: CSARDRDRGSIDQPQHF.

The chain joins TRBV12-3 or TRBV12-4 to TRBJ2-5, with D possibly being TRBD2 (6 bases). The CDR3 is 13 amino acids. V lost 3 bases and J lost 3, with 8 bases in between. CDR3 in DNA: TGTGCCAGCAGTTTCCGGGGGAAAGAGACCCAGTACTTC. Translating it yields CASSFRGKETQYF.

This clonotype was counted many times. This chain uses TRBV9 with TRBJ2-3, with TRBD2 identical over 7 bases. Germline-derived CDR1 and CDR2 are SGDLS and YYNGEE. This CDR3 has 14 residues. V lost 0 bases, J lost 6 bases, and 4 bases stayed unmatched. In DNA form, the CDR3 reads TGTGCCAGCAGCGTAGTTGCGGGAGCGGATACGCAGTATTTT. Its protein is CASSVVAGADTQYF.